These 20 T cell receptor beta chains were all obtained from the same sample, sequenced in a study of response to subunit inactivated influenza vaccine. MiXCR was run by TCRdb on the RT-PCR reads, yielding one entry per CDR3 protein. Of some 500,000 distinct CDR3 sequences listed, roughly 13% were seen once; the top ten hold 13%. Sequencing used PBMCs from blood, obtained 45 days after vaccination. These receptors originate from a man aged 50 to 59 who received an inactivated influenza vaccine.

In its sample, this clonotype was seen many times. The chain links TRBV28 to TRBJ2-5; 9 positions match TRBD1. This CDR3 comprises 15 residues. With 7 bases clipped from V and 4 bases from J, the junction kept 10 bases outside the gene matches. Germline lookup yields CDR1 MDHEN and CDR2 SYDVKM. The CDR3 reads CASKPGTGPRETQYF. The DNA of the CDR3 is TGTGCCAGCAAGCCCGGGACAGGGCCCCGAGAGACCCAGTACTTC.

The rearrangement uses TRBV20-1 and TRBJ2-2; 7 nucleotides align to TRBD2. CDR1 is DFQATT, CDR2 SNEGSKA, per germline (reference sequence). V was clipped by 5 bases and J by 6 bases; unmatched bases: 9. The CDR3 spans 14 residues. CDR3 bases: TGCAGTGCTTTACTAGCGTCCGCCGCCGGGGAGCTGTTTTTT. Its translation: CSALLASAAGELFF.

CDR3 protein: CASSGGLAGGWEQFF. CDR3 in DNA: TGCGCCAGCAGCGGGGGACTAGCGGGGGGCTGGGAGCAGTTCTTC. The V and J genes are TRBV5-1 and TRBJ2-1; 15 bases map to TRBD2. Looked up from germline, CDR1 is SGHRS and CDR2 is YFSETQ. This CDR3 has 15 residues. V lost 4 bases to trimming and J lost 10 bases; unmatched junction nucleotides: 6.

The gene calls are TRBV5-8 and TRBJ2-7, with TRBD1 as a possible D gene (6 bases). This CDR3 comprises 16 residues. The V and J ends lost 0 bases and 2 bases respectively, with 15 bases between them. CDR1 and CDR2 (germline): SGHTS, YDEGEE. The CDR3 DNA is TGTGCCAGCAGCTTGGTTACAGGGCTAATCCCCTACGAGCAGTACTTC. As protein: CASSLVTGLIPYEQYF.

The chain uses TRBV6-5 and TRBJ2-2; D is unresolved. This CDR3 spans 13 amino acids. V was clipped by 2 bases and J by 5 bases, with 6 bases between them. Germline V gives CDR1 MNHEY, CDR2 SVGAGI. DNA for the CDR3: TGTGCCAGCAGTTACGTGGAAACCGGGGAGCTGTTTTTT. It is translated as CASSYVETGELFF.

This chain uses TRBV27 with TRBJ1-2, with 8 bases that match TRBD1. The V segment lost 4 bases and the J segment 5 bases; nucleotides outside the gene matches: 3. The CDR3 loop spans 13 amino acids. Germline V lookup: CDR1 MNHEY, CDR2 SMNVEV (reference sequence). The CDR3 DNA is TGTGCCAGCAGTTCGCACAGGGGGTATGGCTACACCTTC. Amino acid sequence: CASSSHRGYGYTF.

This clonotype was detected a few times. This chain joins TRBV12-3 or TRBV12-4 and TRBJ2-6; D not certain. Trimming shortened V by 6 bases and J by 0 bases, and 9 bases separated the two germline ends. This CDR3 spans 15 amino acids. The CDR3 here is CASSYAYSGANVLTF. For the CDR3, the DNA is TGTGCCAGCAGCTATGCTTACTCTGGGGCCAACGTCCTGACTTTC.

The gene calls are TRBV7-9 and TRBJ1-1; a possible D gene is TRBD1 (5 bases). The ends were cut back, 4 bases at V and 8 bases at J, with 11 bases in the middle. The CDR3 extends over 12 amino acids. Germline lookup yields CDR1 SEHNR and CDR2 FQNEAQ (reference sequence). CDR3 protein: CASSSGAGEAFF. The CDR3, as DNA: TGTGCCAGCAGCTCCGGGGCCGGGGAAGCTTTCTTT.

In this sample, this clonotype turned up many times. The genes are TRBV29-1 and TRBJ2-4; 9 bases are a match to TRBD2. The V gene end was trimmed by 7 bases and the J gene end by 9 bases; junction bases not matched to a gene: 7. The CDR3 covers 12 residues. CDR1 SQVTM and CDR2 ANQGSEA come from the germline V gene. DNA for the CDR3: TGCAGCGCTCTAGAGACTAGCGGCATTCAGTACTTC. This encodes CSALETSGIQYF.

This clonotype was seen more than once but under ten times. This rearrangement joins TRBV7-8 to TRBJ2-7, with D possibly TRBD2 on 5 matching bases. Deletions cut 5 bases from V and 9 bases from J, with 17 bases between. The length of the CDR3 is 13 residues. Germline V gene sequence: CDR1 SGHVS, CDR2 FQNEAQ. The CDR3 protein is CASSAIGEMGQYF. DNA for the CDR3: TGTGCCAGCAGCGCAATTGGGGAGATGGGGCAGTACTTC.

This clonotype was detected only a few times. This rearrangement joins TRBV2 to TRBJ2-1, with 10 positions matching TRBD2. This CDR3 has 13 amino acids. CDR1 is SNHLY and CDR2 is FYNNEI in the germline V gene. CDR3 loop: CVRGTSEYNEQFF. CDR3 DNA: TGTGTCAGGGGGACTAGCGAATACAATGAGCAGTTCTTC.

This clonotype was recorded a few times. This chain links TRBV6-5 with TRBJ2-1; 9 bases align to TRBD2. The V gene's germline CDR1 is MNHEY and CDR2 SVGAGI. The CDR3 spans 17 residues. V dropped 2 bases and J dropped 6; count of bases not matched to a gene: 11. The CDR3 DNA reads as TGTGCCAGCAGTTACCGTGCGGGGCGGGAGGGGGTCAATGAGCAGTTCTTC. Its protein is CASSYRAGREGVNEQFF.

The chain couples TRBV10-3 to TRBJ2-3; D gene unclear. This CDR3 is built from 15 residues. V lost 7 bases, J lost 0 bases, and 14 bases lay in between. The V gene's germline CDR1 is ENHRY and CDR2 SYGVKD. The CDR3 coding sequence is TGTGCCATCACGAACCCAGCTGCTAGCACAGATACGCAGTATTTT. This translates into CAITNPAASTDTQYF.

This clonotype was seen more than once but under ten times. The chain combines TRBV4-2 with TRBJ1-1; 7 bases line up with TRBD1. The CDR3 runs 15 residues. V shed 6 bases and J 4 bases; nucleotides not matched to a gene: 11. Germline values: CDR1 LGHNA, CDR2 YNFKEQ. As DNA, the CDR3 is TGTGCCAGCAGGACGGAGGGAGGGGGCCTCACTGAAGCTTTCTTT. Amino acid sequence: CASRTEGGGLTEAFF.

There are a few counts of this clonotype. The rearrangement links TRBV4-1 to TRBJ2-7, with 7 nucleotides matching TRBD1. Germline loops: CDR1 MGHRA, CDR2 YSYEKL. CDR3 length: 15 amino acids. With 4 bases clipped from V and 2 bases from J, the junction kept 8 bases outside the gene matches. CDR3 in DNA: TGCGCCAGCAGCCCTACTACAGGGGTCGCCTACGAGCAGTACTTC. Translated: CASSPTTGVAYEQYF.

At least ten counts were recorded for this clonotype. The chain uses TRBV20-1 and TRBJ2-2; 7 bases line up with TRBD2. Germline V lookup: CDR1 DFQATT, CDR2 SNEGSKA (reference sequence). V was clipped by 3 bases and J by 2 bases; unmatched bases: 3. This CDR3 spans 14 amino acids. In DNA form, the CDR3 reads TGCAGTGCTAGCGGGGGGTTCAACACCGGGGAGCTGTTTTTT. It translates to CSASGGFNTGELFF.

This clonotype was picked up a small number of times. The V call is TRBV11-2, the J call TRBJ2-7; TRBD2 aligns across 15 bases. Germline values: CDR1 SGHAT, CDR2 FQNNGV. Trimming removed 2 bases from V and 2 bases from J; junction bases left unmatched: 7. This CDR3 spans 18 amino acids. This CDR3 is CASSLYGLAGGITYEQYF. The CDR3 DNA sequence: TGTGCCAGCAGCTTATACGGACTAGCGGGAGGGATAACCTACGAGCAGTACTTC.

Concerning this clonotype: A read error may produce the germline difference seen at one junction end. This chain connects TRBV30 to TRBJ2-3; weak D call: TRBD2 (5 bases). The CDR3 length is 11 residues. CDR1 is GTSNPN, CDR2 SVGIG, per germline (reference sequence). The CDR3 sequence is CAWSHIAGKNF. DNA for the CDR3: TGTGCCTGGAGTCACATTGCCGGGAAGAATTTT.

At least ten counts were recorded for this clonotype. The gene calls are TRBV7-2 and TRBJ1-2; D is unclear. Trimming pared 1 base from V and 3 bases from J, leaving 12 bases between. The CDR3 loop spans 15 amino acids. Germline loops: CDR1 SGHTA, CDR2 FQGNSA. The CDR3 nucleotides read TGTGCCAGCAGCTTAGAGTATATAAAGGACTATGGCTACACCTTC. It encodes CASSLEYIKDYGYTF. Combining the CDR3 with reference TRBV7-2 and TRBJ1-2 gives the whole variable domain GAGVSQSPSNKVTEKGKDVELRCDPISGHTALYWYRQSLGQGLEFLIYFQGNSAPDKSGLPSDRFSAERTGGSVSTLTIQRTQQEDSAVYLCASSLEYIKDYGYTFGSGTRLTVV.

This clonotype has more than one count but fewer than ten. This rearrangement joins TRBV7-2 to TRBJ2-7, with 7 bases identical to TRBD2. The germline CDR1 and CDR2 sequences are SGHTA and FQGNSA. Trimming removed 5 bases from V and 4 bases from J; junction bases left unmatched: 5. The CDR3 spans 13 residues. The CDR3 coding sequence is TGTGCCAGCAGCCGCCGGGGGGAGTACGAGCAGTACTTC. It is translated as CASSRRGEYEQYF.